The rows below give T cell receptor beta chains drawn from one sample of a study of OX40 agonist ivuxolimab in advanced cancers. Using immunoSEQ multiplex PCR, the repertoire was profiled, and TCRdb retains in-frame clones only, with some absent. This sample carries roughly 60,000 clones, approximately 89% of them seen once, and the ten largest clones take roughly 0.45%. This specimen consisted of CD4+ or CD8+ T cells sorted from blood, obtained in a trial of the OX40 agonist ivuxolimab. These receptors were taken from an adult with an advanced solid tumor such as melanoma, head and neck, liver or kidney cancer. Each CDR3 is given without its conserved first and last residue.

V gene: TRBV6-1
CDR3 protein: ASRLAGADEQF

V gene: TRBV6-5
CDR3 protein: ASSYSRERESN

V gene: TRBV20-1
CDR3 protein: SAQGVAEAF

V gene: TRBV11-2
CDR3 protein: ASGPTGGGDTEAF

V gene: TRBV27
CDR3 protein: ASRGSLLNSPLH

V gene: TRBV10-2
CDR3 protein: ASRVGTSGTYEQY

V gene: TRBV5-6
CDR3 protein: ASSPLGQAYEQY

V gene: TRBV6-5
CDR3 protein: ASSYSADSGNTIY

V gene: TRBV29-1
CDR3 protein: SVRLIAGQSEAF

V gene: TRBV5-1
CDR3 protein: ASSLVGTDTQY

V gene: TRBV7-9
CDR3 protein: ASSALGDEQY

V gene: TRBV4-3
CDR3 protein: ASSQDFPNEQF

V gene: TRBV2
CDR3 protein: ASSGRGGNTGELF

V gene: TRBV27
CDR3 protein: ASSPRQGTGEKLF

V gene: TRBV5-1
CDR3 protein: ASSLTGSGAYEQY

V gene: TRBV29-1
CDR3 protein: SGYPGLVFYNEQF

V gene: TRBV7-2
CDR3 protein: ASSLSQGAEYGYT

V gene: TRBV6-1
CDR3 protein: ASILAGGPETQY

V gene: TRBV11-3
CDR3 protein: ASSLGRGISYEQY

V gene: TRBV5-4
CDR3 protein: ASSAQGFSYEQY

V gene: TRBV7-2
CDR3 protein: ASSFFGVGNQPQH

V gene: TRBV7-2
CDR3 protein: ASSLGGGLVGYT

V gene: TRBV25-1
CDR3 protein: ASSEGGSGTETQY

V gene: TRBV27
CDR3 protein: ASSLEGNYGYT

V gene: TRBV4-1
CDR3 protein: ASSQDFWGSPGGYT

V gene: TRBV5-1
CDR3 protein: ASSLMGLALHSYNEQF